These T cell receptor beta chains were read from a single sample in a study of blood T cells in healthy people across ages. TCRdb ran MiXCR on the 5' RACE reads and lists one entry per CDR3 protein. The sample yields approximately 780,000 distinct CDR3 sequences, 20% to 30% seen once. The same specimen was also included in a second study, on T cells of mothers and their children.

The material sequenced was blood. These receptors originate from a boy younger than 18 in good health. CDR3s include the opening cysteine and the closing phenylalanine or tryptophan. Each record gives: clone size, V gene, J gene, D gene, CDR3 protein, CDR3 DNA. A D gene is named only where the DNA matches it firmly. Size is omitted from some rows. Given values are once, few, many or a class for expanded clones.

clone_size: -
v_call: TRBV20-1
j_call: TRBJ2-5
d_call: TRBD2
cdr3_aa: CSTKRERRQETQYF
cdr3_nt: TGCAGTACGAAGCGGGAGAGACGACAAGAGACCCAGTACTTC

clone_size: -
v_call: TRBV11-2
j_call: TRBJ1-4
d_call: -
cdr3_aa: CASSFGGGFEKLFF
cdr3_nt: TGTGCCAGCAGCTTCGGAGGGGGATTCGAAAAACTGTTTTTT

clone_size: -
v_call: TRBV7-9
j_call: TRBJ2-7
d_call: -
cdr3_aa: CASSAPGTQTYEQYF
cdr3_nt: TGTGCCAGCAGCGCTCCCGGGACTCAAACCTACGAGCAGTACTTC

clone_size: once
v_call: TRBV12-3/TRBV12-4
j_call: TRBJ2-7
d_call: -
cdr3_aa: CASSLKRGAVYEQYF
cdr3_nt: TGTGCCAGCAGTTTAAAAAGGGGGGCGGTCTACGAGCAGTACTTC

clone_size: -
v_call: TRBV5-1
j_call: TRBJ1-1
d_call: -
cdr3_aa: CASSSPRGSTEAFF
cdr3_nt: TGCGCCAGCAGCTCACCTCGGGGTAGCACTGAAGCTTTCTTT

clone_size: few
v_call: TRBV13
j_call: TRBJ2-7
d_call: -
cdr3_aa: CASSLDRATYEQYF
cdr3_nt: TGTGCCAGCAGCTTAGACAGGGCCACCTACGAGCAGTACTTC

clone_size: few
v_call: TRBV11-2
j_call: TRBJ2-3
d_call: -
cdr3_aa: CASSDGAIDTQYF
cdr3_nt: TGTGCCAGCAGCGACGGGGCTATAGATACGCAGTATTTT

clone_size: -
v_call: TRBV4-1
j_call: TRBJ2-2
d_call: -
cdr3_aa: CASSQRSRGINTGELFF
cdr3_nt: TGCGCCAGCAGCCAAAGATCCCGGGGGATCAACACCGGGGAGCTGTTTTTT

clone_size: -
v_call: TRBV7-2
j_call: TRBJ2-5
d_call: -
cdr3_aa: CASSTPLRSTPQETQYF
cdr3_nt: TGTGCCAGCAGCACACCTTTACGTAGCACTCCTCAAGAGACCCAGTACTTC

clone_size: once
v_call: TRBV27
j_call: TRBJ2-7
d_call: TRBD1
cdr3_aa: CASSSLGTAEDEQYF
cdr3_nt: TGTGCCAGCAGTTCCCTCGGGACAGCGGAGGACGAGCAGTACTTC

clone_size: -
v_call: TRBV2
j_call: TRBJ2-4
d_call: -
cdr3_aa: CASPTGSPDGFLAKNIQYF
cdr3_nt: TGTGCCAGCCCAACAGGGTCCCCTGATGGGTTCCTAGCCAAAAACATTCAGTACTTC

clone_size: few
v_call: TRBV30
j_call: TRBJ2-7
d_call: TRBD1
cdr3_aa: CAWRRVGDRGIEQYF
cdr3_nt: TGTGCCTGGAGAAGAGTCGGGGACAGGGGGATCGAGCAGTACTTC

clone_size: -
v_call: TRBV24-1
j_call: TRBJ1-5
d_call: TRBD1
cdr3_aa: CATDNRQGYNQPQHF
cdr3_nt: TGTGCCACCGATAACCGACAGGGCTACAATCAGCCCCAGCATTTT

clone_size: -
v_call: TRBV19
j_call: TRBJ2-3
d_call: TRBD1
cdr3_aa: CASSMDRVSADTQYF
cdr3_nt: TGTGCCAGTAGTATGGACAGGGTTTCGGCAGATACGCAGTATTTT

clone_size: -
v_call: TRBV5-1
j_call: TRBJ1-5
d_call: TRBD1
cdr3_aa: CASRFGDRGELEPQHF
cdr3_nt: TGCGCCAGCAGATTTGGGGACAGGGGTGAATTGGAGCCCCAGCATTTT

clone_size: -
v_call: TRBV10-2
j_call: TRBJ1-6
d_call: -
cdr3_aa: CASREDSNSPLHF
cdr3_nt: TGCGCCAGCAGGGAGGACAGTAATTCACCCCTCCACTTT

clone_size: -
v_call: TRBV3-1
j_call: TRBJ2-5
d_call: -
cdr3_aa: CASSLTTRTQYF
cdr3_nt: TGTGCCAGCAGCCTGACTACCAGGACCCAGTACTTC

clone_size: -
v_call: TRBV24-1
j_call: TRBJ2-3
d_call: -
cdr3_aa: CATSDWGSTDTQYF
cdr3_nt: TGTGCCACCAGTGATTGGGGCAGCACAGATACGCAGTATTTT

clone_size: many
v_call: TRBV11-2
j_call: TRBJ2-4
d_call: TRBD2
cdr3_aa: CASSSLAGGPPKNIQYF
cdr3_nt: TGTGCCAGCAGCTCCCTAGCGGGGGGGCCCCCCAAAAACATTCAGTACTTC

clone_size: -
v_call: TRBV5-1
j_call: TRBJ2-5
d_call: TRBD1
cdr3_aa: CAGSLTGGEETQYF
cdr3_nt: TGCGCCGGCAGCTTGACAGGGGGTGAGGAGACCCAGTACTTC

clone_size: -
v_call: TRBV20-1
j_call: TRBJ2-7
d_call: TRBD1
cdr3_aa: CSAATGSYEQYF
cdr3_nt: TGCAGTGCCGCGACAGGGTCCTACGAGCAGTACTTC

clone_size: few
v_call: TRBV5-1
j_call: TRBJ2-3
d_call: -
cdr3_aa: CASSLLQGTWSDTQYF
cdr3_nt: TGCGCCAGCAGCTTGCTCCAGGGCACATGGTCAGATACGCAGTATTTT

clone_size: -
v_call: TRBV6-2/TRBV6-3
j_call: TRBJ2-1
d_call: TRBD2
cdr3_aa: CASSEDSGTSGTQQFF
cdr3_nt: TGTGCCAGCAGCGAGGACTCCGGGACTAGCGGGACTCAGCAGTTCTTC

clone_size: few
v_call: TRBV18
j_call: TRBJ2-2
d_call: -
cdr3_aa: CASSPRTPNTGELFF
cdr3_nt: TGTGCCAGCTCACCAAGGACCCCCAACACCGGGGAGCTGTTTTTT

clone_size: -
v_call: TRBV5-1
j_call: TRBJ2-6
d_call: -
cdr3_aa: CASSLATPGANVLTF
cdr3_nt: TGCGCCAGCAGCTTGGCTACCCCTGGGGCCAACGTCCTGACTTTC

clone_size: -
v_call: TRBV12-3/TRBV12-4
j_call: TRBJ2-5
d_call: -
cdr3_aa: CAGSLVEGETQYF
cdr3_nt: TGTGCCGGCAGTTTGGTCGAAGGAGAGACCCAGTACTTC

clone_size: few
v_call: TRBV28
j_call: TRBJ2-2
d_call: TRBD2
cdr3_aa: CASSPLAGAYTGELFF
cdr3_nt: TGTGCCAGCAGCCCGTTAGCGGGGGCATACACCGGGGAGCTGTTTTTT

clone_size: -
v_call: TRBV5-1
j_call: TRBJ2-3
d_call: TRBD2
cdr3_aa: CASSSRLAGEGLDTQYF
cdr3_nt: TGCGCCAGCAGCTCCCGACTAGCGGGGGAAGGACTAGATACGCAGTATTTT

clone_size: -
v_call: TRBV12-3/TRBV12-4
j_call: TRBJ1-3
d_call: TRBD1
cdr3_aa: CASSFWTGGNTIYF
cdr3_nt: TGTGCCAGCAGTTTTTGGACAGGGGGAAACACCATATATTTT

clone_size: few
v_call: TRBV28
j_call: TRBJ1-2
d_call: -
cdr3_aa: CASTEGGLNYGYTF
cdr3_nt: TGTGCCAGCACCGAGGGGGGCCTTAACTATGGCTACACCTTC

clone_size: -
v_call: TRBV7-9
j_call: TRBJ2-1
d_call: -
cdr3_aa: CASSLGMRLNEQFF
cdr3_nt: TGTGCCAGCAGCTTAGGGATGAGGCTGAATGAGCAGTTCTTC

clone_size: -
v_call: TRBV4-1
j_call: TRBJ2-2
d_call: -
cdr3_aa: CASSGEWQGGTGELFF
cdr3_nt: TGCGCCAGCAGCGGAGAGTGGCAGGGGGGAACCGGGGAGCTGTTTTTT

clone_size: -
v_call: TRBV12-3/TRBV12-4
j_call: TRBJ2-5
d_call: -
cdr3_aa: CASSATEETQYF
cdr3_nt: TGTGCCAGCAGTGCGACGGAGGAGACCCAGTACTTC

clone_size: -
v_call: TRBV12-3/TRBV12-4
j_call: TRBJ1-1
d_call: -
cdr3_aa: CASSGGPRGAEAFF
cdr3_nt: TGTGCCAGCAGTGGGGGACCCCGAGGGGCTGAAGCTTTCTTT

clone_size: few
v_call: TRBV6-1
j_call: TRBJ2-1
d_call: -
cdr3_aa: CASSEGRVGNNEQFF
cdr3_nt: TGTGCCAGCAGTGAAGGAAGGGTTGGGAACAATGAGCAGTTCTTC

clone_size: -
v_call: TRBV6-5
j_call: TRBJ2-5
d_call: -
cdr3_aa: CASSSGTLLPHFGQYF
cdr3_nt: TGTGCCAGCAGTTCAGGGACACTACTCCCCCATTTCGGGCAGTACTTC

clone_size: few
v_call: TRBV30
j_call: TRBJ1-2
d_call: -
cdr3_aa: CAWSASYGYTF
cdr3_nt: TGTGCCTGGAGCGCGAGTTATGGCTACACCTTC

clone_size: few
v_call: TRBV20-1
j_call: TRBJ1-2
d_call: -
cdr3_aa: CSARRRDPNYGYTF
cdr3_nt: TGCAGTGCTAGACGTCGGGATCCTAACTATGGCTACACCTTC

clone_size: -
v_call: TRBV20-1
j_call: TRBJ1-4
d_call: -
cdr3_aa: CSASRGGGTTNEKLFF
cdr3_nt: TGCAGTGCTAGTAGAGGGGGAGGGACAACTAATGAAAAACTGTTTTTT

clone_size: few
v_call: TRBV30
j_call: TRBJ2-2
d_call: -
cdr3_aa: CAWSAITTGELFF
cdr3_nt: TGTGCCTGGAGTGCTATCACGACCGGGGAGCTGTTTTTT

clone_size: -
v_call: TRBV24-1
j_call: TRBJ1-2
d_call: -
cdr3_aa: CATSDTGYGYTF
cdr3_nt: TGTGCCACCAGTGATACCGGCTATGGCTACACCTTC

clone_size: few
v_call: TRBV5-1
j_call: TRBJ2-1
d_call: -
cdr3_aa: CASSFPDAGRSYNEQFF
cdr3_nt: TGCGCCAGCAGCTTCCCCGATGCAGGGCGTTCCTACAATGAGCAGTTCTTC

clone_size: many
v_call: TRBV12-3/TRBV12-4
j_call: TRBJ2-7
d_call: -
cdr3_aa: CASRMSSYEQYF
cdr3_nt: TGTGCCAGCAGAATGAGCTCCTACGAGCAGTACTTC

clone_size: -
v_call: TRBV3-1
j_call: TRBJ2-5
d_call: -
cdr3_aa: CASSPSESQTQYF
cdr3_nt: TGTGCCAGCAGCCCATCCGAGTCCCAGACCCAGTACTTC

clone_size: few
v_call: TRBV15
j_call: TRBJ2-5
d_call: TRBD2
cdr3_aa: CATSRSSPGEGTQYF
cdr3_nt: TGTGCCACCAGCAGATCCTCTCCCGGGGAGGGGACCCAGTACTTC

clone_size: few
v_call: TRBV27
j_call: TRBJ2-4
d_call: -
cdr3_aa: CASSFLDGNIQYF
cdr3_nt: TGTGCCAGCAGCTTCCTGGACGGAAACATTCAGTACTTC